This T cell receptor beta chain originates from a study of cytomegalovirus exposure and HLA in healthy donors. Trimming took 7 bases from V and 4 from J; bases not matched to a gene: 6. The germline gives CDR1 SQVTM, CDR2 ANQGSEA. The CDR3 is 13 amino acids. The PCR ran on 60 Vbeta and 13 Jbeta primers. This table comes from immunoSEQ multiplex PCR, and its TCRdb copy is limited to in-frame clones, with some not included. The sample shows about 100,000 clones, more than 70% of them seen only once. The chain joins TRBV29-1 to TRBJ2-3; 9 nucleotides agree with TRBD2. This receptor was identified in a woman aged 60-70 years in good health and CMV-seropositive. The material sequenced was PBMCs. Written as DNA, the CDR3 is TGCAGCGCCAGAGCGGGAGGACCAGATACGCAGTATTTT. This codes for CSARAGGPDTQYF.